A selection of T cell receptor beta chains follows, all from one sample in a study of B cell selection in AIRE deficiency. Generated by immunoSEQ multiplex PCR, the TCRdb table keeps only in-frame clones and is missing some. The sample yields some 25,000 clones, about 95% seen once. Specimen: CD4+CD127+ conventional T cells sorted from PBMCs. The source of these receptors is a human donor in good health. Both conserved end residues are part of each CDR3. D genes are given only for firm matches. Clone sizes are given selectively: once, few, many, or a class where the clone is expanded.

CDR3 protein: CASRREVAGASYEQYF
CDR3 DNA: TGTGCCAGCAGACGGGAAGTAGCAGGGGCCTCCTACGAGCAGTACTTC
J gene: TRBJ2-7
D gene: -
V gene: TRBV5-4
clone size: -

CDR3 protein: CASSTGGWEPQHF
CDR3 DNA: TGTGCCAGCAGCACAGGGGGCTGGGAGCCCCAGCATTTT
J gene: TRBJ1-5
D gene: TRBD1
V gene: TRBV25-1
clone size: -

CDR3 protein: CASSPGTVNTEAFF
CDR3 DNA: TGTGCCAGCAGCCCCGGGACAGTGAACACTGAAGCTTTCTTT
J gene: TRBJ1-1
D gene: TRBD1
V gene: TRBV7-3
clone size: -

CDR3 protein: CSVGAMNTEAFF
CDR3 DNA: TGCAGCGTTGGAGCTATGAACACTGAAGCTTTCTTT
J gene: TRBJ1-1
D gene: -
V gene: TRBV29-1
clone size: -

CDR3 protein: CASSSHRDSSYEQYF
CDR3 DNA: TGTGCCAGCAGTTCTCACCGGGACAGCTCCTACGAGCAGTACTTC
J gene: TRBJ2-7
D gene: TRBD1
V gene: TRBV28
clone size: -

CDR3 protein: CASSQAGTRTDTQYF
CDR3 DNA: TGCGCCAGCAGCCAAGCGGGGACTAGGACAGATACGCAGTATTTT
J gene: TRBJ2-3
D gene: TRBD2
V gene: TRBV4-1
clone size: -

CDR3 protein: CASSYTTGASEKLFF
CDR3 DNA: TGTGCCAGCAGTTACACGACAGGGGCAAGTGAAAAACTGTTTTTT
J gene: TRBJ1-4
D gene: TRBD1
V gene: TRBV6-5
clone size: -

CDR3 protein: CASSLGGAGGNQPQHF
CDR3 DNA: TGTGCCAGCAGCTTAGGCGGGGCGGGGGGCAATCAGCCCCAGCATTTT
J gene: TRBJ1-5
D gene: -
V gene: TRBV7-2
clone size: -

CDR3 protein: CASSYPQQALYGYTF
CDR3 DNA: TGTGCCAGCAGTTACCCACAACAGGCTTTGTATGGCTACACCTTC
J gene: TRBJ1-2
D gene: -
V gene: TRBV27
clone size: -

CDR3 protein: CASSPERERTDTQYF
CDR3 DNA: TGTGCCAGCAGTCCAGAGCGGGAGCGCACAGATACGCAGTATTTT
J gene: TRBJ2-3
D gene: TRBD2
V gene: TRBV2
clone size: -

CDR3 protein: CASSIYRGANSPLHF
CDR3 DNA: TGTGCCAGTAGTATTTACAGGGGGGCCAATTCACCCCTCCACTTT
J gene: TRBJ1-6
D gene: TRBD1
V gene: TRBV19
clone size: -

CDR3 protein: CASSSGQGNNQPQHF
CDR3 DNA: TGTGCCAGCAGCTCGGGACAGGGGAACAATCAGCCCCAGCATTTT
J gene: TRBJ1-5
D gene: TRBD1
V gene: TRBV7-9
clone size: -

CDR3 protein: CASRFRGAGEQYF
CDR3 DNA: TGTGCCAGCAGATTTAGAGGGGCAGGCGAGCAGTACTTC
J gene: TRBJ2-7
D gene: -
V gene: TRBV2
clone size: -

CDR3 protein: CASSNLGAQYF
CDR3 DNA: TGTGCCAGCAGTAACCTAGGTGCCCAGTACTTC
J gene: TRBJ2-5
D gene: -
V gene: TRBV6-5
clone size: -

CDR3 protein: CASRFQGRYGYTF
CDR3 DNA: TGTGCCAGTAGGTTCCAGGGGCGGTATGGCTACACCTTC
J gene: TRBJ1-2
D gene: -
V gene: TRBV19
clone size: -

CDR3 protein: CASSPRKEQYF
CDR3 DNA: TGTGCCAGCTCACCCCGGAAGGAGCAGTACTTC
J gene: TRBJ2-7
D gene: -
V gene: TRBV18
clone size: once

CDR3 protein: CASSTRAYGYTF
CDR3 DNA: TGTGCCAGCAGTACCAGGGCCTATGGCTACACCTTC
J gene: TRBJ1-2
D gene: -
V gene: TRBV9
clone size: -

CDR3 protein: CASSPRTYLRDTEAFF
CDR3 DNA: TGTGCCAGCAGCCCTCGGACATATCTGAGGGACACTGAAGCTTTCTTT
J gene: TRBJ1-1
D gene: -
V gene: TRBV7-8
clone size: -

CDR3 protein: CSATVSGEQYF
CDR3 DNA: TGCAGTGCAACTGTCTCCGGCGAGCAGTACTTC
J gene: TRBJ2-7
D gene: -
V gene: TRBV20-1
clone size: -

CDR3 protein: CASSPDRGSYEQYF
CDR3 DNA: TGTGCCAGCAGCCCGGACAGGGGATCCTACGAGCAGTACTTC
J gene: TRBJ2-7
D gene: TRBD1
V gene: TRBV5-6
clone size: -

CDR3 protein: CASSDGAYEQYF
CDR3 DNA: TGTGCCAGCAGTGATGGAGCCTACGAGCAGTACTTC
J gene: TRBJ2-7
D gene: -
V gene: TRBV6-1
clone size: -

CDR3 protein: CASSQSRGGTQYF
CDR3 DNA: TGTGCCAGCAGCCAAAGTAGGGGTGGTACGCAGTATTTT
J gene: TRBJ2-3
D gene: -
V gene: TRBV14
clone size: -

CDR3 protein: CAISTGTPETQYF
CDR3 DNA: TGTGCCATCAGTACAGGGACCCCAGAGACCCAGTACTTC
J gene: TRBJ2-5
D gene: -
V gene: TRBV10-3
clone size: -

CDR3 protein: CASSFGLRLQETQYF
CDR3 DNA: TGTGCCAGCAGCTTCGGGCTCCGCCTCCAAGAGACCCAGTACTTC
J gene: TRBJ2-5
D gene: -
V gene: TRBV7-9
clone size: -

CDR3 protein: CASSFSFWRGSDNEQFF
CDR3 DNA: TGTGCCAGCAGCTTTTCTTTCTGGCGGGGGAGCGACAATGAGCAGTTCTTC
J gene: TRBJ2-1
D gene: TRBD2
V gene: TRBV5-6
clone size: once

CDR3 protein: CASSLGGPRNEQFF
CDR3 DNA: TGTGCCAGCAGCTTGGGGGGACCCCGGAATGAGCAGTTCTTC
J gene: TRBJ2-1
D gene: -
V gene: TRBV5-3
clone size: -

CDR3 protein: CASSLAGTSGSSDTQYF
CDR3 DNA: TGTGCCAGCAGCTTAGCGGGGACTAGCGGGAGTTCTGATACGCAGTATTTT
J gene: TRBJ2-3
D gene: TRBD2
V gene: TRBV7-9
clone size: -

CDR3 protein: CASSSGTGDTEAFF
CDR3 DNA: TGTGCCAGCAGCTCCGGGACAGGGGACACTGAAGCTTTCTTT
J gene: TRBJ1-1
D gene: TRBD1
V gene: TRBV11-3
clone size: -

CDR3 protein: CASTNGLGEQYF
CDR3 DNA: TGTGCCAGCACCAACGGGCTTGGCGAGCAGTACTTC
J gene: TRBJ2-7
D gene: -
V gene: TRBV6-5
clone size: -

CDR3 protein: CAISEYGGSSYEQYF
CDR3 DNA: TGTGCCATCAGTGAGTACGGCGGTTCTTCCTACGAGCAGTACTTC
J gene: TRBJ2-7
D gene: -
V gene: TRBV10-3
clone size: -

CDR3 protein: CASSDSGQGAYEQYF
CDR3 DNA: TGCGCCAGCAGTGATTCGGGACAGGGGGCCTACGAGCAGTACTTC
J gene: TRBJ2-7
D gene: TRBD1
V gene: TRBV10-1
clone size: once

CDR3 protein: CASSVAPAGGQETQYF
CDR3 DNA: TGTGCCAGCAGCGTAGCCCCAGCGGGGGGGCAAGAGACCCAGTACTTC
J gene: TRBJ2-5
D gene: TRBD2
V gene: TRBV9
clone size: -

CDR3 protein: CASSLRLNTEAFF
CDR3 DNA: TGCGCCAGCAGCTTGCGCTTGAACACTGAAGCTTTCTTT
J gene: TRBJ1-1
D gene: -
V gene: TRBV5-1
clone size: -

CDR3 protein: CASSSMADYGYTF
CDR3 DNA: TGTGCCAGCAGCTCCATGGCGGACTATGGCTACACCTTC
J gene: TRBJ1-2
D gene: -
V gene: TRBV5-5
clone size: -

CDR3 protein: CASSFWGSGANVLTF
CDR3 DNA: TGTGCCAGCAGCTTCTGGGGCTCTGGGGCCAACGTCCTGACTTTC
J gene: TRBJ2-6
D gene: -
V gene: TRBV5-4
clone size: -

CDR3 protein: CASGFARDYNSPLHF
CDR3 DNA: TGTGCTAGTGGTTTTGCGCGGGACTATAATTCACCCCTCCACTTT
J gene: TRBJ1-6
D gene: -
V gene: TRBV12-5
clone size: -

CDR3 protein: CAWNGDYYGYTF
CDR3 DNA: TGTGCCTGGAATGGGGATTACTATGGCTACACCTTC
J gene: TRBJ1-2
D gene: -
V gene: TRBV30
clone size: -

CDR3 protein: CASSLEMGRNSPLHF
CDR3 DNA: TGTGCCAGCAGCTTAGAGATGGGTAGGAATTCACCCCTCCACTTT
J gene: TRBJ1-6
D gene: -
V gene: TRBV11-3
clone size: -

CDR3 protein: CASSQTGATGELFF
CDR3 DNA: TGTGCCAGCTCACAAACGGGGGCCACCGGGGAGCTGTTTTTT
J gene: TRBJ2-2
D gene: -
V gene: TRBV18
clone size: -

CDR3 protein: CASSLGAGETQYF
CDR3 DNA: TGTGCCAGCAGCTTAGGGGCGGGTGAGACCCAGTACTTC
J gene: TRBJ2-5
D gene: -
V gene: TRBV7-2
clone size: -

CDR3 protein: CASSPPVNEQYF
CDR3 DNA: TGTGCCAGCTCACCACCGGTTAACGAGCAGTACTTC
J gene: TRBJ2-7
D gene: -
V gene: TRBV18
clone size: once

CDR3 protein: CASSLPLTGGREQFF
CDR3 DNA: TGTGCCAGCAGCTTACCCCTTACGGGGGGCCGGGAGCAGTTCTTC
J gene: TRBJ2-1
D gene: -
V gene: TRBV11-2
clone size: -

CDR3 protein: CASSPRGAGNYGYTF
CDR3 DNA: TGTGCCAGCAGCCCTCGGGGGGCCGGGAACTATGGCTACACCTTC
J gene: TRBJ1-2
D gene: -
V gene: TRBV5-4
clone size: -

CDR3 protein: CASSTSSPKPQHF
CDR3 DNA: TGTGCCAGTAGTACCTCGAGCCCCAAGCCCCAGCATTTT
J gene: TRBJ1-5
D gene: -
V gene: TRBV19
clone size: once

CDR3 protein: CASSLEGLAGVEQYF
CDR3 DNA: TGTGCCAGCAGTCTTGAGGGTCTAGCGGGAGTCGAGCAGTACTTC
J gene: TRBJ2-7
D gene: TRBD2
V gene: TRBV2
clone size: -

CDR3 protein: CASSIDGRVTGELFF
CDR3 DNA: TGTGCCAGTAGTATCGACGGGAGAGTCACCGGGGAGCTGTTTTTT
J gene: TRBJ2-2
D gene: -
V gene: TRBV19
clone size: -

CDR3 protein: CASSPRRQGDEAFF
CDR3 DNA: TGTGCCAGCTCACCACGACGACAGGGGGATGAAGCTTTCTTT
J gene: TRBJ1-1
D gene: TRBD1
V gene: TRBV18
clone size: -

CDR3 protein: CASSLSYQRTGELFF
CDR3 DNA: TGTGCCAGCAGTTTATCCTACCAACGGACCGGGGAGCTGTTTTTT
J gene: TRBJ2-2
D gene: -
V gene: TRBV28
clone size: -

CDR3 protein: CASTRDTDSPLHF
CDR3 DNA: TGCGCCAGCACCCGGGACACGGATTCACCCCTCCACTTT
J gene: TRBJ1-6
D gene: -
V gene: TRBV10-2
clone size: -

CDR3 protein: CASSVGRATNEKLFF
CDR3 DNA: TGTGCCAGCAGCGTAGGTCGTGCAACTAATGAAAAACTGTTTTTT
J gene: TRBJ1-4
D gene: -
V gene: TRBV9
clone size: -

CDR3 protein: CASSPLGPYEQYF
CDR3 DNA: TGTGCCAGCAGCCCGTTGGGTCCCTACGAGCAGTACTTC
J gene: TRBJ2-7
D gene: -
V gene: TRBV6-9
clone size: -

CDR3 protein: CASSFEAGQETQYF
CDR3 DNA: TGCGCCAGCAGCTTTGAAGCGGGGCAAGAGACCCAGTACTTC
J gene: TRBJ2-5
D gene: TRBD2
V gene: TRBV5-1
clone size: -

CDR3 protein: CASRQQGGDNQPQHF
CDR3 DNA: TGTGCCAGCAGACAACAGGGTGGGGACAATCAGCCCCAGCATTTT
J gene: TRBJ1-5
D gene: -
V gene: TRBV2
clone size: -

CDR3 protein: CASSPRTDYGYTF
CDR3 DNA: TGTGCCAGCAGCCCCAGGACGGACTATGGCTACACCTTC
J gene: TRBJ1-2
D gene: -
V gene: TRBV6-5
clone size: -

CDR3 protein: CASSPRRDVRQANYGYTF
CDR3 DNA: TGTGCCAGCAGTCCCCGACGGGACGTTCGTCAGGCTAACTATGGCTACACCTTC
J gene: TRBJ1-2
D gene: -
V gene: TRBV27
clone size: -